The rows below give T cell receptor beta chains drawn from one sample of a study of cytomegalovirus exposure and HLA in healthy donors. Clones were read by immunoSEQ multiplex PCR, and TCRdb kept only the in-frame ones, dropping some. Of roughly 130,000 clones in the sample, approximately 82% were seen once. The sequenced sample consisted of PBMCs. The receptor set was obtained from a woman aged 18-29 years in good health and CMV-seropositive. Each CDR3 is given with its conserved first and last residue. A D gene is named only where the DNA matches it firmly. The size entry is marked missing in some rows and otherwise reads once, few, many or a size class.

>TRBV2|-|TRBJ2-6|-
TGTGCCAGCAGTGAAGTTCCAGGCTCTGGGGCCAACGTCCTGACTTTC
CASSEVPGSGANVLTF
>TRBV5-1|-|TRBJ2-1|TRBD2
TGCGCCAGCAGCTCGGGACTAGCGGGCGATGAGCAGTTCTTC
CASSSGLAGDEQFF
>TRBV29-1|few|TRBJ1-2|TRBD1
TGCAGCGCTCCCCAGGGGGCCTATGGCTACACCTTC
CSAPQGAYGYTF
>TRBV28|-|TRBJ1-5|TRBD1
TGTGCCAGCAGTGCCGACAGGGGCAATCAGCCCCAGCATTTT
CASSADRGNQPQHF
>TRBV6-1|-|TRBJ2-7|-
TGTGCCAGCAGTTCCGATGGTGGGGGGGCGGACGAGCAGTACTTC
CASSSDGGGADEQYF
>TRBV20-1|-|TRBJ2-5|-
TGCAGTGCGATCTGGGCAGAAACCCAGTACTTC
CSAIWAETQYF
>TRBV10-3|-|TRBJ2-7|TRBD1
TGTGCCATCAGTGTGGACAGGGGTTACTACGAGCAGTACTTC
CAISVDRGYYEQYF
>TRBV27|-|TRBJ1-6|-
TGTGCCAGCAGTTTCGGAGATTATAATTCACCCCTCCACTTT
CASSFGDYNSPLHF
>TRBV6-6|-|TRBJ2-7|TRBD1
TGTGCCAGCAGAACGAGAGCCGGGACAGGGGAGAACGAGCAGTACTTC
CASRTRAGTGENEQYF
>TRBV30|-|TRBJ1-1|TRBD1
TGTGCCCGGACAGGGCCGGGTTTTGGCACTGAAGCTTTCTTT
CARTGPGFGTEAFF
>TRBV4-1|-|TRBJ1-1|-
TGCGCCAGCAGCCAAGAAGGGCGGGGGAACACTGAAGCTTTCTTT
CASSQEGRGNTEAFF
>TRBV19|few|TRBJ2-7|-
TGTGCCAGTAGTATGACATCAATACTGGGCTACGAGCAGTACTTC
CASSMTSILGYEQYF
>TRBV2|-|TRBJ2-3|TRBD2
TGTGCCAGCAGTGAAGCTAGCGGGGGGATATACACAGATACGCAGTATTTT
CASSEASGGIYTDTQYF
>TRBV18|once|TRBJ1-5|TRBD1
TGTGCCAGCTCCAAGACGGGACAGCGAGGACAGCCCCAGCATTTT
CASSKTGQRGQPQHF
>TRBV5-6|-|TRBJ2-3|-
TGTGCCAGCAGCTCGAACAGGGAACTAGAAACAGATACGCAGTATTTT
CASSSNRELETDTQYF
>TRBV4-1|-|TRBJ1-2|-
TGCGCCAGCAGCCAAGTAGGGAGCCTCTATGGCTACACCTTC
CASSQVGSLYGYTF
>TRBV6-4|-|TRBJ1-2|-
TGTGCCAGCAGTGACGACGGGTATGGCTACACCTTC
CASSDDGYGYTF
>TRBV30|-|TRBJ1-4|-
TGTGCCGGAGGAACTTTGAGGGCTAATGAAAAACTGTTTTTT
CAGGTLRANEKLFF
>TRBV4-1|-|TRBJ2-7|TRBD1
TGCGCCAGCAGCCCCCGGGACAGGGGACCCGAGCAGTACTTC
CASSPRDRGPEQYF
>TRBV7-6|-|TRBJ2-2|TRBD2
TGTGCCAGCAGTTTCTCGGGGGGAGACACCGGGGAGCTGTTTTTT
CASSFSGGDTGELFF
>TRBV5-1|once|TRBJ2-3|TRBD2
TGCGCCAGCAGCACCCCGACTAGCGGGGGGACAAGCACAGATACGCAGTATTTT
CASSTPTSGGTSTDTQYF
>TRBV6-1|-|TRBJ2-7|TRBD1
TGTGCCAGCAGCGACAGGGGGAGCTACGAGCAGTACTTC
CASSDRGSYEQYF
>TRBV7-9|-|TRBJ2-1|-
TGTGCCAGCAGCTTAGTCTTTGAGTGGGACGGGGGCAATGAGCAGTTCTTC
CASSLVFEWDGGNEQFF
>TRBV19|-|TRBJ1-2|TRBD1
TGTGCCATAAGAGGACAGGGGCAGTACTATGGCTACACCTTC
CAIRGQGQYYGYTF
>TRBV6-1|medium-sized|TRBJ2-3|TRBD2
TGTGCCAGCAGTGAGTGGGGGGGAGATACGCAGTATTTT
CASSEWGGDTQYF
>TRBV5-5|-|TRBJ2-7|TRBD2
TGTGCCAGCAGCTTAGGGACTAGCGGGGCCTCCTACGAGCAGTACTTC
CASSLGTSGASYEQYF
>TRBV2|-|TRBJ2-1|TRBD2
TGTGCCAGCAGTCAGCGGGGGTTGCTGTTCTTC
CASSQRGLLFF
>TRBV27|once|TRBJ2-1|TRBD1
TGTGCCAGCACCAACAGGGGGTTCCACAATGAGCAGTTCTTC
CASTNRGFHNEQFF
>TRBV10-2|-|TRBJ2-7|-
TGCGCCAGCAGTCCAGGCTACGAGCAGTACTTC
CASSPGYEQYF
>TRBV6-1|few|TRBJ2-7|TRBD1
TGTGCCAGCAGAGTCGGGACAGAACCCTACGAGCAGTACTTC
CASRVGTEPYEQYF
>TRBV10-3|few|TRBJ2-5|-
TGTGCCATCAAGGGCGGGGAGACCCAGTACTTC
CAIKGGETQYF
>TRBV25-1|few|TRBJ2-1|TRBD1
TGTGCCAGCAGTGTCCGAAACCCCCCGGGACAGGTCAATGAGCAGTTCTTC
CASSVRNPPGQVNEQFF